Shown below are 12 T cell receptor beta chains from a single sample sequenced in a study of blood T cell repertoires in COVID-19. The data were produced by immunoSEQ multiplex PCR, yet TCRdb's version contains in-frame clones alone and is incomplete. The data contain some 130,000 clones, approximately 90% of them singletons. The sequenced material came from peripheral blood. These receptors originate from a man aged 50 to 59 with acute or convalescent COVID-19.

The rearrangement joins TRBV12-3 or TRBV12-4 to TRBJ2-3, with D maybe TRBD2 (5 bases). The V end lost 1 base, the J end lost 7 bases, and 6 bases lay between the germline ends. The CDR3 is 12 residues long. The CDR3 loop is CASSLGENTQYF. Here the CDR3 DNA reads TGTGCCAGCAGTTTAGGGGAGAATACGCAGTATTTT.

The chain has TRBV9 and TRBJ2-1; TRBD2 matches 7 bases. Trimming at V came to 0 bases and at J to 5 bases, leaving 14 bases not matched to a gene. Germline V CDR1 and CDR2: SGDLS, YYNGEE. The CDR3 loop spans 18 amino acids. The CDR3 is CASSVDPPGAGRNNEQFF. The CDR3 DNA is TGTGCCAGCAGCGTAGATCCCCCGGGAGCGGGGCGGAACAATGAGCAGTTCTTC.

The chain has TRBV15 and TRBJ2-1; D perhaps matches TRBD2 (6 bases). Germline V lookup: CDR1 LNHNV, CDR2 YYDKDF (reference sequence). Between the trimmed V and J ends, which lost 5 bases and 1 base, there was a span of 15 bases. The CDR3 has 16 amino acids. The CDR3 DNA follows: TGTGCCACCAGCTCCCACGGGACTCCTTCCTACAATGAGCAGTTCTTC. Encoded protein: CATSSHGTPSYNEQFF. Using reference TRBV15 and TRBJ2-1 for the parts outside the CDR3, the full variable domain is DAMVIQNPRYQVTQFGKPVTLSCSQTLNHNVMYWYQQKSSQAPKLLFHYYDKDFNNEADTPDNFQSRRPNTSFCFLDIRSPGLGDTAMYLCATSSHGTPSYNEQFFGPGTRLTVL.

This clone was seen only once. V is TRBV2 and J is TRBJ2-2, with 11 positions matching TRBD2. The V segment lost 5 bases and the J segment 8 bases; nucleotides outside the gene matches: 7. There are 15 residues in the CDR3. Germline V CDR1 and CDR2: SNHLY, FYNNEI. The CDR3 DNA sequence: TGTGCCAGCAGTCCAATAGCGGGAGGGTCGGGGGAGCTGTTTTTT. Translating it yields CASSPIAGGSGELFF.

V is TRBV2 and J is TRBJ2-5; D is possibly TRBD1 (5 bases). CDR3 length equals 12 residues. Trimming removed 1 base from V and 8 bases from J, with 8 bases in between. Germline V gives CDR1 SNHLY, CDR2 FYNNEI. CDR3 sequence: CASSEGQGTQYF. The CDR3 bases are TGTGCCAGCAGTGAAGGCCAGGGAACCCAGTACTTC.

This rearrangement joins TRBV5-1 to TRBJ2-3; maybe TRBD1 (6 bases). V gave up 6 bases and J gave up 0 bases, with 17 bases separating them. This CDR3 is built from 16 residues. Germline V gives CDR1 SGHRS, CDR2 YFSETQ. For the CDR3, the DNA is TGCGCCAGCACCAGACAGGCTGGTAGTAGCACAGATACGCAGTATTTT. Its translation: CASTRQAGSSTDTQYF.

V usage is TRBV11-2 and J usage is TRBJ2-7; 9 bases map to TRBD1. Looked up from germline, CDR1 is SGHAT and CDR2 is FQNNGV. The CDR3 length is 14 residues. The V and J ends lost 3 bases and 6 bases, in that order; junction bases with no gene match: 6. The CDR3 coding sequence is TGTGCCAGCAGCTTCTTACAGGGGGCTAGCGAGCAGTACTTC. The encoded protein is CASSFLQGASEQYF. The whole variable domain, remainder taken from reference TRBV11-2 and TRBJ2-7, is EAGVAQSPRYKIIEKRQSVAFWCNPISGHATLYWYQQILGQGPKLLIQFQNNGVVDDSQLPKDRFSAERLKGVDSTLKIQPAKLEDSAVYLCASSFLQGASEQYFGPGTRLTVT.

This clone was seen once. The V gene is TRBV7-9, the J gene TRBJ2-7, with a weak D call TRBD2 (6 bases). The ends were cut back, 5 bases at V and 7 bases at J, with 21 bases in the middle. This CDR3 region has 15 residues. Germline-derived CDR1 and CDR2 are SEHNR and FQNEAQ (reference sequence). Here the CDR3 DNA reads TGTGCCAGCAGCCTATTCTCCGGGACTGATAGGGAGCAGTACTTC. Its translation: CASSLFSGTDREQYF.

This rearrangement joins TRBV9 to TRBJ1-3; D is perhaps TRBD1 (6 bases). Trimming removed 5 bases at V and 3 bases at J, with 18 bases between. Germline V gene sequence: CDR1 SGDLS, CDR2 YYNGEE. The CDR3 has 16 residues. The CDR3 loop is CASSSQGSSVGNTIYF. For the CDR3, the DNA is TGTGCCAGCAGTTCTCAGGGGTCGTCGGTTGGAAACACCATATATTTT.

The chain employs TRBV27 and TRBJ1-2; maybe TRBD1 (5 bases). The CDR3 is 14 amino acids. Germline values: CDR1 MNHEY, CDR2 SMNVEV (reference sequence). The V gene lost 2 bases and the J gene lost 7 bases, with 14 bases spanning the gap. The CDR3 nucleotides are TGTGCCAGCAGTTTACTTTCGGGGGATCTTGGCTACACCTTC. Translating it yields CASSLLSGDLGYTF.

The chain couples TRBV10-1 to TRBJ2-7; 8 bases fit TRBD2. Germline trimming cut 3 bases from V and 6 bases from J; bases unmatched to any gene: 13. The length of the CDR3 is 16 residues. The germline V gene encodes CDR1 WNHNN and CDR2 SYGVQD (reference sequence). CDR3 in DNA: TGCGCCAGCAGTGAATGGGGAAGCGGGGGAGTATCCGAGCAGTACTTC. This translates into CASSEWGSGGVSEQYF.

This chain links TRBV27 with TRBJ1-1; 9 positions agree with TRBD1. The CDR3 extends over 14 amino acids. Germline assignment: CDR1 MNHEY and CDR2 SMNVEV (reference sequence). Trimming cost V 6 bases and J 4 bases; bases outside gene matches: 6. The CDR3 DNA reads TGTGCCAGCAGCCTGACAGGGGGTAGCACTGAAGCTTTCTTT. Translated: CASSLTGGSTEAFF.